The present T cell receptor (beta chain) was sequenced within a study of T cell repertoires in cytomegalovirus infection. This clonotype appeared a few times. Antigen: not known. The ends lost 3 bases at V and 4 bases at J; junction bases unmatched: 6. The germline CDR1 and CDR2 sequences are SGHTA and FQGNSA. CDR3 size: 15 residues. Each CDR3 protein gets one entry after TCRdb re-called the reads with MiXCR. The table records a few hundred thousand distinct CDR3 sequences, around two fifths of them present only once. This sequence originates from a human donor in good health (CMV status not recorded). Some clones in this sample may be carry-over from other donors' samples. Source: cultured PBMCs, taken from culture after CMV antigen stimulation. J is TRBJ2-3 and V is TRBV7-2, with TRBD2 identical over 8 bases. Here the CDR3 reads CASSFQPGLADTQYF. Written as DNA, the CDR3 is TGTGCCAGCAGCTTCCAGCCGGGACTAGCAGATACGCAGTATTTT.